This T cell receptor beta chain originates from a study of T cells expressing NK-cell markers (dated by TCRdb to 2020 to 2022). Background for the entire study: Three sorted T-cell subsets (CD3+CD56+NKG2C+, CD3+CD56+NKG2C- and CD3+CD56-NKG2C+) from roughly 8 donors had their TCR beta-chain repertoires profiled. Of the eight sequenced donors, seven were found to be HCMV-seropositive and one was found to be HCMV-seronegative. The eight sequenced donors were randomly selected healthy volunteers, three men and five women. Sequencing of the libraries produced 2 x 150 bp reads on Illumina HiSeq 2000/2500, MiSeq or NextSeq. The investigation overall reported the following: Those dominant clonotypes were again the most abundant among CD3+CD56-NKG2C+ cells in a handful of donors, at roughly 25-65%. In more than 5 donors, the dominant CD3+CD56+NKG2C+ clonotypes ranked among the top 10 CD8+ clonotypes, making up about 1.0-7.5% of CD8+ T cells. Whether the expanded NKG2C-expressing T cell clones were specific for HCMV antigens remained unclear.

Worth noting for this clonotype: No antigen is known for it.

The sequencer listed for this sample is Illumina HiSeq 2000. 5'RACE template switching, by which a universal primer site and unique molecular identifiers were added, was used to make TCR beta cDNA libraries. Synthesis of cDNA was primed from the TCR beta constant segment and was followed by two consecutive PCR amplification steps. Per the source publication's procedure: MIGEC handled demultiplexing of the reads and grouping by UMI, while MiTCR was used to assemble and quantify clonotypes. To exclude erroneous sequences, only TCR cDNA sequences supported by at least two reads were retained. The tcR package was used for downstream repertoire analysis, and clonotypes were matched between fractions using CDR3 nucleotide sequence together with V segment. Antigen specificity was annotated against VDJdb with VDJmatch, allowing one amino acid substitution in CDR3. TCRdb reprocessed the reads, reporting each CDR3 protein sequence once and no DNA. TCRdb, not the authors, supplied the V and J calls. This sample's table contains some 410,000 distinct CDR3 sequences. Roughly 7.2% of the sample goes to the ten largest clones.

From its cysteine to its phenylalanine, the CDR3 spans 13 amino acids. The coding DNA is unavailable. CDR1 DFQATT and CDR2 SNEGSKA are derived from the germline V gene (reference sequence). A commercial ELISA kit detecting HCMV-specific IgG in serum was used to determine HCMV serostatus. Ficoll density gradient centrifugation was used to isolate peripheral blood mononuclear cells from blood. This sequence was found in a woman between 18 and 75 years old in good health. The chain is assembled from TRBV20-1 and TRBJ2-3; TCRdb designates TRBD2, a call that cannot be tested without DNA. The sequencing sample was made of blood T cells: a sorted CD56 or NKG2C T cell subset, CD4+ or CD8+ T cells, or bulk PBMC T cells (not recorded which). The CDR3 loop reads CSAYSGLTDTQYF.